The next 15 T cell receptor beta chains were all read from a single sample in a study of T cell repertoires in cytomegalovirus infection. Each CDR3 protein gets one entry after TCRdb re-called the reads with MiXCR. Altogether around 250,000 distinct CDR3 sequences are present, more than 15% being singletons, with the ten largest covering 40% to 55%. Input material: CD8+ T cells from PBMCs. The origin of the receptors is a human donor in good health (CMV status not recorded). Some clones in this sample may be carry-over from other donors' samples.

This clonotype was counted ten times or more. The chain carries TRBV7-9 and TRBJ1-1; D unresolved. The ends were cut back, 5 bases at V and 6 bases at J, with 16 bases in the middle. The CDR3 is 14 amino acids. Germline-derived CDR1 and CDR2 are SEHNR and FQNEAQ (reference sequence). The CDR3 DNA sequence: TGTGCCAGCAGCGAACACGGTATGGCTGCTGAAGCTTTCTTT. Translated, it gives CASSEHGMAAEAFF.

The chain is built from TRBV4-1 and TRBJ1-1, with D possibly TRBD1 on 5 matching bases. The V end was cut by 0 bases, the J end by 5 bases, with 16 bases between. Germline-derived CDR1 and CDR2 are MGHRA and YSYEKL. The CDR3 covers 16 residues. In DNA form, the CDR3 reads TGCGCCAGCAGCCAAGACCGCGTAGGGGTGGGGACTGAAGCTTTCTTT. Translating it yields CASSQDRVGVGTEAFF.

This clonotype was detected many times. J is TRBJ1-5 and V is TRBV6-2 or TRBV6-3; 9 positions match TRBD1. V dropped 2 bases and J dropped 5; count of bases not matched to a gene: 4. CDR3 length: 15 residues. Germline V gives CDR1 MNHEY, CDR2 SVGEGT. The chain's CDR3 is CASSYPGQGYQPQHF. The CDR3 nucleotides read TGTGCCAGCAGTTACCCGGGACAGGGATATCAGCCCCAGCATTTT.

This chain links TRBV6-8 with TRBJ1-1; D not resolved. This CDR3 region has 13 residues. Germline loops: CDR1 MNHGY, CDR2 SAAAGT. Trimming took 6 bases from V and 3 from J, leaving 11 bases between them. The CDR3 coding sequence is TGTGCCAGCAGAACGGGCCTCTACACTGAAGCTTTCTTT. Encoded protein: CASRTGLYTEAFF.

The table lists this clonotype with a few counts. The chain has TRBV6-5 and TRBJ1-2; tentatively, D is TRBD1 (5 bases). Germline V gene lookup returns CDR1 MNHEY and CDR2 SVGAGI. V was pared by 4 bases and J by 2 bases, with 14 bases between. The CDR3 covers 15 residues. In nucleotides, the CDR3 is TGTGCCAGCAGTTCCGCGGACAATCAGAACTATGGCTACACCTTC. As protein: CASSSADNQNYGYTF.

The gene calls are TRBV27 and TRBJ2-7; D may be TRBD2 (6 bases). Germline CDR1 reads MNHEY; CDR2 reads SMNVEV (reference sequence). The CDR3 loop spans 16 amino acids. V lost 2 bases, J lost 3 bases, and 17 bases lay in between. CDR3 region: CASSLGGQVRIYEQYF. The DNA of the CDR3 is TGTGCCAGCAGTTTAGGAGGGCAGGTACGAATCTACGAGCAGTACTTC.

This clonotype was seen ten or more times. The chain combines TRBV6-2 or TRBV6-3 with TRBJ1-1; the D gene is possibly TRBD1 (5 bases). CDR3 length: 12 amino acids. Trimming stripped 7 bases from V and 5 bases from J, with 11 bases between. From germline, CDR1 is MNHEY and CDR2 SVGEGT. The CDR3 spells CASIQGGTEAFF. DNA of the CDR3: TGTGCCAGCATTCAGGGTGGGACTGAAGCTTTCTTT.

This clonotype was seen at least ten times. J is TRBJ1-6 and V is TRBV25-1, with D unclear. V was clipped by 10 bases and J by 7 bases, with 14 bases between them. Germline lookup yields CDR1 MGHDK and CDR2 SYGVNS. The CDR3 runs 13 residues. In nucleotides, the CDR3 is TGTGCCACCAGAGGCCCGAGCAATTCACCCCTCCACTTT. Its protein product is CATRGPSNSPLHF. Variable domain in full (rest from reference TRBV25-1 and TRBJ1-6): EADIYQTPRYLVIGTGKKITLECSQTMGHDKMYWYQQDPGMELHLIHYSYGVNSTEKGDLSSESTVSRIRTEHFPLTLESARPSHTSQYLCATRGPSNSPLHFGNGTRLTVT.

The rearrangement joins TRBV27 to TRBJ1-4, with D possibly matching TRBD1 (6 bases). The CDR3 sequence is 15 residues long. The germline V gene has CDR1 MNHEY and CDR2 SMNVEV (reference sequence). Deletions cut 6 bases from V and 7 bases from J, with 18 bases between. CDR3: CASRSTGRLSEKLFF. CDR3 DNA: TGTGCCAGCAGATCAACAGGGAGGCTAAGTGAAAAACTGTTTTTT.

This clonotype was observed many times. The chain couples TRBV11-3 to TRBJ2-3; D is uncertain. In germline, CDR1 is SGHNT, CDR2 YENEEA. Trimming took 3 bases from V and 2 from J, leaving 12 bases between them. The CDR3 spans 15 residues. The CDR3 bases are TGTGCCAGCAGCTTCTCCGGCGAGCTCACAGATACGCAGTATTTT. Its translation: CASSFSGELTDTQYF.

Ten or more counts support this clonotype. This rearrangement joins TRBV7-3 to TRBJ1-1; no clear D gene. Per the germline V gene, CDR1 is SGHTA and CDR2 is FQGTGA. This CDR3 contains 13 residues. V lost 4 bases and J lost 6, with 12 bases in between. For the CDR3, the DNA is TGTGCCAGCAGCTATGATAATGGGGCTGAAGCTTTCTTT. Its translation: CASSYDNGAEAFF.

This clonotype was seen only a few times. This chain uses TRBV7-9 with TRBJ2-7; TRBD1 agrees at 10 bases. The CDR3 runs 15 residues. Losses at the gene ends were 5 bases for V and 4 bases for J; bases not matched to a gene: 8. The germline gives CDR1 SEHNR, CDR2 FQNEAQ (reference sequence). As DNA, the CDR3 is TGTGCCAGCAGCGGAGGGGGACAGGGGCTGTACGAGCAGTACTTC. Its protein is CASSGGGQGLYEQYF.

This clonotype was observed a handful of times. V is TRBV5-6 and J is TRBJ1-6; 8 nucleotides match TRBD1. This CDR3 contains 16 residues. Germline values: CDR1 SGHDT, CDR2 YYEEEE. V lost 1 base and J lost 10; bases outside the gene matches: 10. CDR3 bases: TGTGCCAGCAGCTTGAAAGACAGGGGCTTCGAGTCACCCCTCCACTTT. Its translation: CASSLKDRGFESPLHF.

Of note for this clonotype: This may stem from a read error, because a much larger clone lies one nucleotide away. The chain is built from TRBV6-5 and TRBJ2-1; D unclear. The germline gives CDR1 MNHEY, CDR2 SVGAGI. The CDR3 is 15 amino acids. V lost 4 bases to trimming and J lost 7 bases, with 17 bases between them. The CDR3 region has the DNA TGTGCCAGCAGTTCTAAATACCTTGGGGAAAATGAGCAGTTCTTC. Translated: CASSSKYLGENEQFF.

The chain carries TRBV19 and TRBJ2-2; D is unclear. CDR1 and CDR2 from the germline V gene are LNHDA and SQIVND (reference sequence). V was pared by 6 bases and J by 7 bases, with 18 bases between. The CDR3 loop spans 15 amino acids. The DNA of the CDR3 is TGTGCCAGTAGAGACACATTTGGTCGGAGCGGGGAGCTGTTTTTT. Translation: CASRDTFGRSGELFF.